This T cell receptor beta chain was found in a study of shared clonotypes between healthy human individuals. Overall study context: Donors consisted of a couple of women and three men between 18 and 49. Study results and limitations: Clonotypes which were not shared had lower generation probabilities than clonotypes that all four donors shared. Memory subsets had estimated richness that was generally smaller than that of naive subsets.

Authors' analysis steps: ImmunoSEQ supplied junction-only sequences lacking quality scores, so filtering was different. TCRdb keeps only in-frame clones here, not all; method: immunoSEQ multiplex PCR. From that table come the V and J calls and clone size; the DNA was used to work out D and trimming. In the table there are under 1,100,000 clones, 75% to 85% of which are singletons. A word on this clone: What it recognizes is unknown.

Sequencing input: memory CD4+ T cells from PBMCs. Regarding subset: CD45RA-negative fraction. This sequence originates from a man younger than 30 in good health. Some clones in this sample may be carry-over from other donors' samples.

The CDR3 nucleotides are TGTGCCAGCAGCGTAGGAAGTGTCTCTGGAAACACCATATATTTT. It translates to CASSVGSVSGNTIYF. V and J are TRBV9 and TRBJ1-3; D is ambiguous. The V gene's germline CDR1 is SGDLS and CDR2 YYNGEE. The CDR3 is 15 amino acids. V dropped 0 bases and J dropped 0 bases, with 7 bases sitting between them.